A single sample is the source of the 2 T cell receptor beta chains below, sequenced in a study of blood T cell repertoires in COVID-19. This table comes from immunoSEQ multiplex PCR, and its TCRdb copy is limited to in-frame clones, with some not included. The repertoire holds some 130,000 clones, roughly 86% seen once, with 11% in the top ten. Material: peripheral blood. Receptors were obtained from a woman in her sixties or seventies with COVID-19, enrolled during active disease.

V and J are TRBV23-1 and TRBJ2-5; D might be TRBD1 (6 bases). TRBV23-1 is filed as an ORF, its function uncertain. The CDR3 loop spans 16 amino acids. Trimming took 0 bases from V and 3 from J, leaving 14 bases between them. CDR3 sequence reads: CASSQSKAGEEETQYF. Here the CDR3 DNA reads TGCGCCAGCAGTCAATCGAAGGCAGGGGAAGAAGAGACCCAGTACTTC.

The gene calls are TRBV19 and TRBJ1-5, with D perhaps TRBD1 (5 bases). This CDR3 is built from 15 residues. The V end was cut by 8 bases, the J end by 6 bases, with 20 bases between. Per germline, CDR1 LNHDA and CDR2 SQIVND (reference sequence). The CDR3 loop reads CASLPNRGSSQPQHF. The CDR3 DNA reads as TGTGCCAGTTTACCCAATCGGGGGTCCAGTCAGCCCCAGCATTTT.